The 21 T cell receptor beta chains below were found in one sample sequenced in a study of CD8+ T cells in alopecia areata. cDNA reverse transcribed from extracted RNA served as the sequencing template. Repertoires were generated with immunoSEQ multiplex PCR, while TCRdb's copy carries only in-frame clones and drops some. The table has hundreds of thousands of clones, roughly three fifths seen once; the top ten hold 1% to 1.5%. Treatment meaning: oral pan-JAK inhibitor, 5-10 mg twice daily. Sequencing used CD4+ T cells sorted from blood, obtained at week 44, from a patient treated with tofacitinib. The receptors were sampled from a human donor with alopecia areata.

The chain carries TRBV10-3 and TRBJ1-5; D unresolved. The germline V gene has CDR1 ENHRY and CDR2 SYGVKD. The CDR3 extends over 14 amino acids. Trimming shortened V by 2 bases and J by 4 bases, and 9 bases separated the two germline ends. The CDR3 region has the DNA TGTGCCATCAGTGAGGGGAAGGTTAATCAGCCCCAGCATTTT. Translating it yields CAISEGKVNQPQHF.

This clone was detected only once. V gene TRBV6-1 combines with J gene TRBJ1-1, with D maybe TRBD1 (6 bases). This CDR3 comprises 14 residues. Germline V gene sequence: CDR1 MNHNS, CDR2 SASEGT. Deletions cut 5 bases from V and 6 bases from J, with 16 bases between. The CDR3 loop reads CASSRARGGAEAFF. DNA of the CDR3: TGTGCCAGCAGTCGAGCCAGGGGTGGGGCTGAAGCTTTCTTT.

This clone was observed many times. This chain connects TRBV6-5 to TRBJ2-7; 10 positions agree with TRBD1. The junction had 3 bases not matched to a gene; V was cut back by 3 bases and J by 4 bases. CDR1 is MNHEY, CDR2 SVGAGI, per germline. This CDR3 contains 14 residues. The CDR3: CASSYGDRGYEQYF. DNA of the CDR3: TGTGCCAGCAGTTATGGGGACAGGGGATACGAGCAGTACTTC.

The chain joins TRBV15 to TRBJ2-3, with D tentatively TRBD2 (5 bases). CDR1 and CDR2 (germline): LNHNV, YYDKDF (reference sequence). The CDR3 has 15 amino acids. V lost 2 bases to trimming and J lost 2 bases, with 11 bases between them. The DNA for the CDR3 is TGTGCCACCAGCAGACGGAGAGCGGACACAGATACGCAGTATTTT. Its translation is CATSRRRADTDTQYF.

The gene calls are TRBV9 and TRBJ1-2; D is undetermined. This CDR3 is 14 amino acids long. With 0 bases removed from V and 1 base from J, the gap between germline ends came to 7 bases. The germline V gene has CDR1 SGDLS and CDR2 YYNGEE. In DNA, the CDR3 is TGTGCCAGCAGCGTAGAGCCAGTTAACTATGGCTACACCTTC. Protein product: CASSVEPVNYGYTF.

The chain links TRBV5-6 to TRBJ1-2; 10 nucleotides line up with TRBD1. CDR3 length: 13 amino acids. Germline loops: CDR1 SGHDT, CDR2 YYEEEE. V was clipped by 3 bases and J by 6 bases; unmatched bases: 2. The CDR3 DNA sequence: TGTGCCAGCAGCTGGGGGACAGGGGATGGCTACACCTTC. It specifies CASSWGTGDGYTF. The whole variable domain, filled in from reference TRBV5-6 and TRBJ1-2, reads DAGVTQSPTHLIKTRGQQVTLRCSPKSGHDTVSWYQQALGQGPQFIFQYYEEEERQRGNFPDRFSGHQFPNYSSELNVNALLLGDSALYLCASSWGTGDGYTFGSGTRLTVV.

V is TRBV7-2 and J is TRBJ1-1; D may be TRBD1 (6 bases). Trimming took 10 bases from V and 0 from J, leaving 15 bases between them. CDR1 and CDR2 from the germline V gene are SGHTA and FQGNSA. This CDR3 contains 14 residues. The CDR3 DNA follows: TGTGCCACATCCGGGACAAGAATGAACACTGAAGCTTTCTTT. Amino acids: CATSGTRMNTEAFF.

This sequence joins TRBV27 and TRBJ2-5; TRBD1 agrees at 10 bases. This CDR3 is built from 15 residues. The J segment lost 2 bases and the V segment lost 6 bases, leaving 6 bases of the junction unmatched. Germline V lookup: CDR1 MNHEY, CDR2 SMNVEV (reference sequence). CDR3 bases: TGTGCCAGCAGCCCTGGACAGGGGGAACAAGAGACCCAGTACTTC. It translates to CASSPGQGEQETQYF.

The rearrangement links TRBV5-1 to TRBJ2-5, with D possibly matching TRBD1 (5 bases). The V gene's germline CDR1 is SGHRS and CDR2 YFSETQ. There are 14 residues in the CDR3. V was cut by 0 bases and J by 5 bases, with 11 bases left in between. The CDR3 region has the DNA TGCGCCAGCAGCTTGGTAGGGGATGGCGAGACCCAGTACTTC. It is translated as CASSLVGDGETQYF.

V is TRBV30 and J is TRBJ2-5; 8 bases match TRBD1. V was pared by 0 bases and J by 5 bases, with 5 bases of the junction left unmatched. The CDR3 has 14 amino acids. CDR1 GTSNPN and CDR2 SVGIG come from the germline V gene (reference sequence). The CDR3 sequence is CAWSVRAGGETQYF. The CDR3 bases are TGTGCCTGGAGTGTCAGAGCAGGGGGCGAGACCCAGTACTTC.

This clone was detected only once. The chain combines TRBV30 with TRBJ1-1, with TRBD1 identical over 7 bases. The CDR3 is 15 amino acids. Germline loops: CDR1 GTSNPN, CDR2 SVGIG (reference sequence). V lost 2 bases and J lost 6; bases outside the gene matches: 12. The CDR3 DNA follows: TGTGCCTGGAGTCCATTCACAGGGGTGTTGGCTGAAGCTTTCTTT. Amino acid sequence: CAWSPFTGVLAEAFF.

The CDR3 reads CASSQQTGEAFF. The CDR3, as DNA: TGCGCCAGCAGCCAACAGACAGGGGAAGCTTTCTTT. The rearrangement links TRBV4-3 to TRBJ1-1, with 7 bases that match TRBD1. Germline CDR1 LGHNA, CDR2 YSLEER. V trimming: 2 bases; J trimming: 8 bases; junction bases outside the gene matches: 2. The CDR3 loop spans 12 amino acids.

This sequence joins TRBV5-6 and TRBJ1-1; D ambiguous. Trimming cost V 0 bases and J 1 base, with 10 bases left between them. The CDR3 loop spans 15 amino acids. Germline V CDR1 and CDR2: SGHDT, YYEEEE. The CDR3 region is CASSLGVAENTEAFF. The CDR3 DNA is TGTGCCAGCAGCTTGGGAGTTGCAGAGAACACTGAAGCTTTCTTT.

This rearrangement joins TRBV7-2 to TRBJ2-3; the D call may be TRBD1 or TRBD2 (5 bases each). V lost 4 bases and J lost 2, with 16 bases in between. This CDR3 contains 16 residues. Looked up from germline, CDR1 is SGHTA and CDR2 is FQGNSA. The CDR3 sequence: CASSSPYRDVTDTQYF. CDR3 coding DNA: TGTGCCAGCAGCTCGCCCTACCGGGACGTCACAGATACGCAGTATTTT.

The chain employs TRBV2 and TRBJ1-6; D not certain. Germline V gene sequence: CDR1 SNHLY, CDR2 FYNNEI. Trimming pared 6 bases from V and 9 bases from J, leaving 9 bases between. CDR3 length: 12 residues. The CDR3 loop reads CASREDVSPLHF. The CDR3 DNA reads as TGTGCCAGCAGGGAGGACGTTTCACCCCTCCACTTT.

As to this clone: The junction does not match germline at one end; this may be a read error. This chain links TRBV6-1 with TRBJ2-4; D gene uncertain. The CDR3 spans 12 residues. Germline-derived CDR1 and CDR2 are MNHNS and SASEGT. DNA for the CDR3: TGTGCCAGCAGTGAAGCCGAAAACATTCAGTACTTC. Amino acid sequence: CASSEAENIQYF.

This chain joins TRBV5-1 and TRBJ2-4; no definite D call. Germline values: CDR1 SGHRS, CDR2 YFSETQ. Trimming shortened V by 0 bases and J by 0 bases, and 10 bases separated the two germline ends. CDR3 size: 16 residues. The CDR3 sequence is CASSLEPQLAKNIQYF. CDR3 DNA: TGCGCCAGCAGCTTGGAGCCCCAACTAGCCAAAAACATTCAGTACTTC.

The chain combines TRBV5-1 with TRBJ2-5, with TRBD1 matching 7 bases. Germline V gene sequence: CDR1 SGHRS, CDR2 YFSETQ. The CDR3 is made up of 16 amino acids. J lost 3 bases, V lost 5 bases, and 13 bases had no gene match. The CDR3 sequence is CASSSQPTGIEETQYF. CDR3 coding DNA: TGCGCCAGCAGTTCCCAACCGACAGGGATCGAAGAGACCCAGTACTTC.

CDR3 protein: CSVEEGLVSFTDTQYF. The CDR3 DNA reads as TGCAGCGTTGAAGAGGGACTAGTTTCCTTCACAGATACGCAGTATTTT. The rearrangement uses TRBV29-1 and TRBJ2-3; the match to TRBD2 covers 8 bases. V dropped 0 bases and J dropped 2; count of bases not matched to a gene: 7. CDR1 SQVTM and CDR2 ANQGSEA come from the germline V gene. The CDR3 runs 16 residues.

Notes on this clone: Other nucleotide sequences in the sample specify the same CDR3. The chain joins TRBV18 to TRBJ2-1; 11 nucleotides align to TRBD2. The ends lost 1 base at V and 2 bases at J; junction bases unmatched: 7. The CDR3 contains 18 residues. The germline V gene encodes CDR1 KGHSH and CDR2 LQKENI. CDR3 coding DNA: TGTGCCAGCTCACCACGGGCGCCTAGCGGGGGGACCTACAATGAGCAGTTCTTC. This sequence encodes CASSPRAPSGGTYNEQFF.

The rearrangement links TRBV30 to TRBJ2-2, with 7 nucleotides matching TRBD1. This CDR3 has 12 amino acids. V lost 3 bases and J lost 6; bases outside the gene matches: 1. Germline assignment: CDR1 GTSNPN and CDR2 SVGIG (reference sequence). CDR3 amino acids: CAWSQGAGELFF. In nucleotides, the CDR3 is TGTGCCTGGAGCCAGGGGGCCGGGGAGCTGTTTTTT.